This T cell receptor beta chain was captured in a study of a mutant IDH1 vaccine in newly diagnosed glioma. Described time point: baseline, week 1 (first vaccination visit). The treatment is: pre-vaccination baseline after standard-of-care therapy. Each donor presented with a new WHO grade 3 or 4 astrocytoma that tested IDH1-mutant and showed ATRX loss. Germline V gene data show CDR1 as SGHTA and CDR2 as FQGNSA. This CDR3 region has 15 residues. Trimming pared 2 bases from V and 1 base from J, leaving 9 bases between. Some clones are missing from TCRdb's copy, which holds only in-frame ones; the method was immunoSEQ multiplex PCR. The table includes roughly 70,000 clones, around four fifths detected once.

The gene calls are TRBV7-2 and TRBJ1-5, with D uncertain. Sequencing used peripheral blood mononuclear cells (PBMCs), obtained from a glioma patient treated with radiotherapy, temozolomide or both. This TCR was sampled from a young woman with glioma. Some clones in this sample may be carry-over from other donors' samples. CDR3 sequence: CASSLLLGSNQPQHF. For the CDR3, the DNA is TGTGCCAGCAGCTTACTTCTGGGGAGCAATCAGCCCCAGCATTTT.